This T cell receptor beta chain is drawn from a study of shared clonotypes between healthy human individuals. General study points: Relative to their counterparts shared across all four donors, non-shared clonotypes exhibited diminished generation probabilities.

Evenly divided among several immunoSEQ plates was the genomic DNA of each subset. The input for sorted-subset replicate PCRs was approximately 210 ng DNA, tens of thousands of T cell genomes. TCRdb's table, derived via immunoSEQ multiplex PCR, lists solely in-frame clones and lacks some. The sample lists 650,000 to 750,000 clones, around 72% occurring once. All participating donors were Caucasian adults from Nashville, Tennessee. This clone has a single count. Its cognate antigen is unknown. Germline assignment: CDR1 SQVTM and CDR2 ANQGSEA. Losses at the gene ends were 5 bases for V and 2 bases for J; bases not matched to a gene: 7. CDR3 length: 17 residues.

The sequence derives from a woman aged 25-40 years in good health. The material sequenced was memory CD4+ T cells sorted from blood. Subset: CD45RA-negative fraction. This chain links TRBV29-1 with TRBJ2-2; 14 bases line up with TRBD2. Written as DNA, the CDR3 is TGCAGCGTTACTGGGACTAGCGGGGGCCTTAACACCGGGGAGCTGTTTTTT. Its protein product is CSVTGTSGGLNTGELFF.